These 23 T cell receptor beta chains were all obtained from the same sample, sequenced in a study of blood T cell repertoires in COVID-19. Sequencing used immunoSEQ multiplex PCR; TCRdb keeps in-frame clones, though not all of them. This table has around 300,000 clones, around 87% appearing once. Sequenced material: peripheral blood. These receptors were taken from a man aged 50 to 59 with active or convalescent COVID-19.

The rearrangement uses TRBV28 and TRBJ2-1, with 10 bases fitting TRBD1. There are 15 residues in the CDR3. Germline lookup yields CDR1 MDHEN and CDR2 SYDVKM. The trim removed 7 bases at V and 12 bases at J, leaving 15 bases unmatched. CDR3: CASTEGGQGEFGQFF. CDR3 sequence (DNA): TGTGCCAGCACCGAGGGAGGACAGGGGGAATTTGGGCAGTTCTTC.

The genes are TRBV9 and TRBJ2-2; 7 nucleotides align to TRBD1. Germline CDR1 is SGDLS and CDR2 is YYNGEE. The CDR3 runs 17 residues. Losses at the gene ends were 0 bases for V and 2 bases for J; bases not matched to a gene: 7. The CDR3 region has the DNA TGTGCCAGCAGCGTAGGCTCCGGGACAGTTAACACCGGGGAGCTGTTTTTT. Translation gives CASSVGSGTVNTGELFF.

With respect to this clone: Compared with germline, one end of the junction differs, possibly owing to a read error. The gene calls are TRBV7-7 and TRBJ2-1, with D possibly being TRBD2 (5 bases). The CDR3 extends over 15 amino acids. Germline V CDR1 and CDR2: SSHAT, FNYEAQ (reference sequence). For the CDR3, the DNA is TGTGCTAGCAGCCGCGGAGAGGGTTTAAACAATGAGCAGTTCTTC. This encodes CASSRGEGLNNEQFF.

The rearrangement links TRBV10-2 to TRBJ2-7; weak D call: TRBD2 (5 bases). The CDR3 contains 15 residues. From germline, CDR1 is WSHSY and CDR2 SAAADI. Between the trimmed V and J ends, which lost 4 bases and 2 bases, there was a span of 15 bases. CDR3 in DNA: TGCGCCAGCAGTGTCCTCAGAGGAGGCACCTACGAGCAGTACTTC. Translating it yields CASSVLRGGTYEQYF.

This clone appeared a single time. The chain uses TRBV3-1 (or the pseudogene TRBV3-2) and TRBJ2-7; 7 bases map to TRBD2. CDR3 length equals 15 residues. Unmatched junction bases numbered 12, after V lost 5 bases and J lost 5 bases. From germline, CDR1 is LGHDT and CDR2 YNNKEL (reference sequence). The CDR3 reads CASSLVWGSGDEQYF. The CDR3 nucleotides read TGTGCCAGCAGCTTGGTTTGGGGGAGCGGGGACGAGCAGTACTTC.

In its sample, this clone was seen a few times. The chain couples TRBV5-1 to TRBJ2-1; D perhaps matches TRBD2 (6 bases). The CDR3 runs 15 residues. V lost 1 base to trimming and J lost 2 bases, with 10 bases between them. Per germline, CDR1 SGHRS and CDR2 YFSETQ. The CDR3 reads CASSLISGTYNEQFF. Written as DNA, the CDR3 is TGCGCCAGCAGCTTGATTAGCGGAACCTACAATGAGCAGTTCTTC. Supplemented by reference TRBV5-1 and TRBJ2-1, the full variable domain reads KAGVTQTPRYLIKTRGQQVTLSCSPISGHRSVSWYQQTPGQGLQFLFEYFSETQRNKGNFPGRFSGRQFSNSRSEMNVSTLELGDSALYLCASSLISGTYNEQFFGPGTRLTVL.

CDR3 coding DNA: TGTGCCAGCAGCTCAATAGGGGGTGAGCAGTTCTTC. Its translation: CASSSIGGEQFF. The chain carries TRBV7-9 and TRBJ2-1; TRBD1 might be the D (6 bases). The CDR3 spans 12 residues. Per germline, CDR1 SEHNR and CDR2 FQNEAQ (reference sequence). V gave up 4 bases and J gave up 9 bases, with 10 bases separating them.

This clone has just a few counts. Additional DNA sequences in this sample encode the identical CDR3. CDR3 in amino acids: CASSLTGADGYTF. CDR3 coding DNA: TGTGCCAGCAGCCTGACAGGGGCGGATGGCTACACCTTC. V is TRBV6-5 and J is TRBJ1-2; 8 bases agree with TRBD1. Germline V lookup: CDR1 MNHEY, CDR2 SVGAGI. The CDR3 contains 13 residues. Losses at the gene ends were 6 bases for V and 6 bases for J; bases not matched to a gene: 6.

The chain combines TRBV29-1 with TRBJ1-4; TRBD1 agrees at 7 bases. The J segment lost 5 bases and the V segment lost 6 bases, leaving 15 bases of the junction unmatched. The CDR3 is 16 residues long. CDR1 and CDR2 (germline): SQVTM, ANQGSEA. In DNA, the CDR3 is TGCAGCGTCCAGAGTCTTACAGGGGCCACAAATGAAAAACTGTTTTTT. Protein product: CSVQSLTGATNEKLFF.

V gene TRBV7-2 combines with J gene TRBJ1-2; D may be TRBD1 (6 bases). This CDR3 region has 14 residues. Germline loops: CDR1 SGHTA, CDR2 FQGNSA. V was cut by 5 bases and J by 3 bases, with 13 bases left in between. The CDR3 DNA reads as TGTGCCAGCAGCCAATTCCGACAGGACTATGGCTACACCTTC. Translation: CASSQFRQDYGYTF.

This chain connects TRBV28 to TRBJ1-5, with D unclear. The CDR3 is 13 amino acids. V was trimmed by 5 bases and J by 4 bases, leaving 9 bases between them. CDR1 is MDHEN and CDR2 is SYDVKM in the germline V gene. CDR3 residues: CASSPRGNQPQHF. CDR3 nucleotide sequence: TGTGCCAGCAGTCCCCGGGGTAATCAGCCCCAGCATTTT.

The rearrangement links TRBV29-1 to TRBJ1-2; TRBD1 matches at 9 bases. This CDR3 spans 17 amino acids. V lost 4 bases, J lost 0 bases, and 12 bases stayed unmatched. The germline V gene encodes CDR1 SQVTM and CDR2 ANQGSEA. DNA for the CDR3: TGCAGCGTTGGACAGGGGGTCCCTACATCTCCTAACTATGGCTACACCTTC. As protein: CSVGQGVPTSPNYGYTF.

The genes are TRBV5-1 and TRBJ1-4; the match to TRBD1 covers 10 bases. The CDR3 runs 15 residues. Germline V CDR1 and CDR2: SGHRS, YFSETQ. The ends lost 1 base at V and 5 bases at J; junction bases unmatched: 2. This CDR3 reads CASSLWGQGNEKLFF. The CDR3, as DNA: TGCGCCAGCAGCTTGTGGGGACAGGGGAATGAAAAACTGTTTTTT.

This clone was recorded once. V gene TRBV9 combines with J gene TRBJ1-1, with TRBD1 as a possible D gene (5 bases). Looked up from germline, CDR1 is SGDLS and CDR2 is YYNGEE. Trimming removed 3 bases at V and 0 bases at J, with 21 bases between. The CDR3 totals 18 residues. Written as DNA, the CDR3 is TGTGCCAGCAGCGATTACCGGGGACTGAATCTTATGAACACTGAAGCTTTCTTT. Translating it yields CASSDYRGLNLMNTEAFF.

This sequence joins TRBV5-4 and TRBJ2-1, with 10 bases matching TRBD2. CDR1 and CDR2 from the germline V gene are SGHNT and YYREEE (reference sequence). The CDR3 length is 15 residues. Trimming removed 4 bases from V and 5 bases from J; junction bases left unmatched: 6. The CDR3 coding sequence is TGTGCCAGCAGCAAGAGCGGGAGGGGAGACAATGAGCAGTTCTTC. It is translated as CASSKSGRGDNEQFF.

This clone is a singleton in its sample. The chain has TRBV24-1 and TRBJ2-1, with D perhaps TRBD2 (5 bases). Germline-derived CDR1 and CDR2 are KGHDR and SFDVKD. This CDR3 region has 15 residues. V was clipped by 3 bases and J by 0 bases, with 8 bases between them. The CDR3 region has the DNA TGTGCCACCAGTGATAGGAGGAGCTCCTACAATGAGCAGTTCTTC. Residues: CATSDRRSSYNEQFF.

The rearrangement joins TRBV6-2 or TRBV6-3 to TRBJ1-4, with D maybe TRBD1 (5 bases). CDR1 MNHEY and CDR2 SVGEGT come from the germline V gene. The V end lost 5 bases, the J end lost 0 bases, and 10 bases lay between the germline ends. This CDR3 contains 15 residues. CDR3 protein: CASSGPTATNEKLFF. In nucleotides, the CDR3 is TGTGCCAGCAGTGGCCCGACAGCAACTAATGAAAAACTGTTTTTT.

The CDR3 coding sequence is TGTGCCAGCTCACCCTCGGGACAGATCTATGGCTACACCTTC. Encoded protein: CASSPSGQIYGYTF. The gene calls are TRBV18 and TRBJ1-2; 7 nucleotides line up with TRBD1. This CDR3 contains 14 residues. The V and J ends lost 3 bases and 4 bases, in that order; junction bases with no gene match: 5. Germline CDR1 and CDR2: KGHSH and LQKENI.

This chain joins TRBV30 and TRBJ2-3; TRBD2 matches 9 bases. Trimming cost V 2 bases and J 6 bases; bases outside gene matches: 6. Germline CDR1 is GTSNPN and CDR2 is SVGIG (reference sequence). This CDR3 contains 14 residues. CDR3 protein: CAWSYSGGSDTQYF. The CDR3, as DNA: TGTGCCTGGAGTTACAGCGGGGGGTCCGATACGCAGTATTTT. The variable domain in full, with the rest retrieved from reference TRBV30 and TRBJ2-3, is SQTIHQWPATLVQPVGSPLSLECTVEGTSNPNLYWYRQAAGRGLQLLFYSVGIGQISSEVPQNLSASRPQDRQFILSSKKLLLSDSGFYLCAWSYSGGSDTQYFGPGTRLTVL.

J is TRBJ2-5 and V is TRBV6-6; possible D gene TRBD1, 7 bases. Trimming stripped 5 bases from V and 4 bases from J, with 11 bases between. CDR1 and CDR2 (germline): MNHNY, SVGAGI (reference sequence). The CDR3 extends over 13 amino acids. The CDR3 loop reads CASSPGGGETQYF. The CDR3 bases are TGTGCCAGCAGTCCAGGGGGAGGAGAGACCCAGTACTTC.

The chain couples TRBV5-6 to TRBJ2-3; no clear D. CDR1 is SGHDT, CDR2 YYEEEE, per germline. This CDR3 is built from 16 residues. Deletions cut 0 bases from V and 1 base from J, with 12 bases between. The CDR3 DNA reads TGTGCCAGCAGCTTGGCCACGGGTACGGGCACAGATACGCAGTATTTT. Its translation is CASSLATGTGTDTQYF.

J is TRBJ1-2 and V is TRBV20-1; perhaps TRBD1 as D (5 bases). Trimming removed 1 base from V and 14 bases from J, with 14 bases in between. The CDR3 sequence is 11 residues long. Germline-derived CDR1 and CDR2 are DFQATT and SNEGSKA (reference sequence). CDR3 sequence reads: CSARVDMVPTF. Written as DNA, the CDR3 is TGCAGTGCTAGAGTGGACATGGTGCCGACCTTC.

The chain uses TRBV28 and TRBJ2-7; D might be TRBD2 (6 bases). The V end was cut by 6 bases, the J end by 4 bases, with 10 bases between. CDR1 and CDR2 (germline): MDHEN, SYDVKM. The CDR3 has 12 residues. The chain's CDR3 is CASSPGLYEQYF. The CDR3 bases are TGTGCCAGCAGCCCGGGACTTTACGAGCAGTACTTC.